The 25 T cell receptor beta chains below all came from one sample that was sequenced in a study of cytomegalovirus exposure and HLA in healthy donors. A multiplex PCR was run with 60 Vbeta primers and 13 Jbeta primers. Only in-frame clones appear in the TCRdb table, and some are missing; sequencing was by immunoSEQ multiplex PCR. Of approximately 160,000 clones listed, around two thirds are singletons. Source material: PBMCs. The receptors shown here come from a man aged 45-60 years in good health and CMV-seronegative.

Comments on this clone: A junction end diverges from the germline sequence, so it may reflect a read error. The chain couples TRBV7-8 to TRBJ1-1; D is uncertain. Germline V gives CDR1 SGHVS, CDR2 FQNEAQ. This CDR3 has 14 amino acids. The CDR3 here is CVSSNLVMGGGDFF. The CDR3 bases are TGTGTCAGCAGCAACTTGGTCATGGGAGGCGGAGATTTCTTT.

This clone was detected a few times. CDR3 amino acids: CASSLVTAAYEQYF. The CDR3 DNA reads as TGTGCCAGCAGCCTCGTAACAGCCGCCTACGAGCAGTACTTC. The gene calls are TRBV11-2 and TRBJ2-7, with D unclear. CDR3 length: 14 residues. Trimming pared 5 bases from V and 2 bases from J, leaving 13 bases between. Looked up from germline, CDR1 is SGHAT and CDR2 is FQNNGV. Filled out from reference TRBV11-2 and TRBJ2-7, the complete variable domain reads EAGVAQSPRYKIIEKRQSVAFWCNPISGHATLYWYQQILGQGPKLLIQFQNNGVVDDSQLPKDRFSAERLKGVDSTLKIQPAKLEDSAVYLCASSLVTAAYEQYFGPGTRLTVT.

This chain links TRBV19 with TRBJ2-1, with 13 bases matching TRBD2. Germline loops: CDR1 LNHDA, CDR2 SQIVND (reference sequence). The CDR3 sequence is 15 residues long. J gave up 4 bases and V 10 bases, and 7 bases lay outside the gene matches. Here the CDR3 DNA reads TGTGCCACCCACCCACTAGCGGGGGGGTACAATGAGCAGTTCTTC. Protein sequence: CATHPLAGGYNEQFF. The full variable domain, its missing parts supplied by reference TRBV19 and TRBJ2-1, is DGGITQSPKYLFRKEGQNVTLSCEQNLNHDAMYWYRQDPGQGLRLIYYSQIVNDFQKGDIAEGYSVSREKKESFPLTVTSAQKNPTAFYLCATHPLAGGYNEQFFGPGTRLTVL.

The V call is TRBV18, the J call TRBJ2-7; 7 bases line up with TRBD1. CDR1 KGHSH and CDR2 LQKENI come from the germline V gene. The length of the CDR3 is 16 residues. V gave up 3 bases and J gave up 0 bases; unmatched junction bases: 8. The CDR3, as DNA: TGTGCCAGCTCACCCGGGGAGACAGGGCCCTCCTACGAGCAGTACTTC. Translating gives CASSPGETGPSYEQYF.

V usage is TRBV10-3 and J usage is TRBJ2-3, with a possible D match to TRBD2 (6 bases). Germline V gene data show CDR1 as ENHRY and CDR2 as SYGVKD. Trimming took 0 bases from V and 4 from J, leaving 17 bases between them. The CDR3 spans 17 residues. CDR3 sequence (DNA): TGTGCCATCAGTGAGTCAGTTGGGACTGGGGGTTCAGATACGCAGTATTTT. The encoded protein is CAISESVGTGGSDTQYF.

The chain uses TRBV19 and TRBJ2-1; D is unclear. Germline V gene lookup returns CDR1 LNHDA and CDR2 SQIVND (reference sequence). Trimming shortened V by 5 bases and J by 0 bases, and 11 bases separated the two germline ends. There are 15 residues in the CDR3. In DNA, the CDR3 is TGTGCCAGTAGTGCACACACTAACTCCTACAATGAGCAGTTCTTC. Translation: CASSAHTNSYNEQFF.

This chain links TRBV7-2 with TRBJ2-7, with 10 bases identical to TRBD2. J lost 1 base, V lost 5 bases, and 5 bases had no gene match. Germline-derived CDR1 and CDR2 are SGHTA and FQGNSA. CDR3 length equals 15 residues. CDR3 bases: TGTGCCAGCAGCCCAACTAGCGGGGCATCCTACGAGCAGTACTTC. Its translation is CASSPTSGASYEQYF.

In nucleotides, the CDR3 is TGTGCCAGCAGCTTTGACAGGGCCACAGATACGCAGTATTTT. Amino acid sequence: CASSFDRATDTQYF. This chain connects TRBV7-9 to TRBJ2-3, with TRBD1 matching over 7 bases. There are 14 residues in the CDR3. Germline CDR1 is SEHNR and CDR2 is FQNEAQ (reference sequence). The V segment lost 3 bases and the J segment 2 bases; nucleotides outside the gene matches: 2.

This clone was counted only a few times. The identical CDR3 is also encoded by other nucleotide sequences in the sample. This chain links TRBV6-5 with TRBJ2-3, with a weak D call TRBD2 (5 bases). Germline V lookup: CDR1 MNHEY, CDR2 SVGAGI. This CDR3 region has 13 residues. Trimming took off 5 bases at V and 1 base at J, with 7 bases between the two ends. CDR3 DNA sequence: TGTGCCAGCAGTCTCGGGGGCACAGATACGCAGTATTTT. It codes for CASSLGGTDTQYF.

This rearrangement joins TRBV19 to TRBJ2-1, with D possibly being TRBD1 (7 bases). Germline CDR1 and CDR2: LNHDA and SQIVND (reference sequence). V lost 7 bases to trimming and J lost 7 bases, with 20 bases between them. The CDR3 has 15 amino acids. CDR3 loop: CASTSGGLLGNEQFF. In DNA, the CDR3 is TGTGCCAGTACCTCAGGGGGACTGCTCGGGAATGAGCAGTTCTTC.

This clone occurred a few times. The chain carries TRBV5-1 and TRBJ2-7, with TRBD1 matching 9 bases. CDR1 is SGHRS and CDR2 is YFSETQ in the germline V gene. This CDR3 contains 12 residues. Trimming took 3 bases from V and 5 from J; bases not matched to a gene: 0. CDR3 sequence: CASSWDRDEQYF. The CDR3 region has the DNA TGCGCCAGCAGCTGGGACAGGGACGAGCAGTACTTC.

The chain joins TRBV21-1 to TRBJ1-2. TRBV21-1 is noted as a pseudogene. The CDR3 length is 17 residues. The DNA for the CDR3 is TGTGCCAGCAGCGGTCGAACCTCGGGAAGGGCTAACTATGGCTACACCTTC. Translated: CASSGRTSGRANYGYTF.

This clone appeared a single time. The CDR3 bases are TGCGCCAGCAGCCAAGTACGAGACAGGGCTAACAATGAGCAGTTCTTC. Translation: CASSQVRDRANNEQFF. This chain uses TRBV4-3 with TRBJ2-1, with TRBD1 matching over 7 bases. This CDR3 region has 16 residues. Germline CDR1 reads LGHNA; CDR2 reads YSLEER. Unmatched junction bases numbered 8, after V lost 1 base and J lost 5 bases.

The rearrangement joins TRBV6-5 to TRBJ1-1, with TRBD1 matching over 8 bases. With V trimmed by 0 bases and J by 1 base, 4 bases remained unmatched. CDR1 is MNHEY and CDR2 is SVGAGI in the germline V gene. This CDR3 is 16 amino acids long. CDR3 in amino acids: CASSYSGQATNTEAFF. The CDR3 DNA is TGTGCCAGCAGTTACTCGGGACAGGCGACGAACACTGAAGCTTTCTTT.

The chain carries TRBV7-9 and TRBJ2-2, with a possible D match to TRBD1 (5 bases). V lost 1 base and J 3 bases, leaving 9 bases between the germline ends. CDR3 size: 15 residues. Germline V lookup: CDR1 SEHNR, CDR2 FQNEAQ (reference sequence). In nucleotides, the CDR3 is TGTGCCAGCAGCTTAGAGGGGTTCTACACCGGGGAGCTGTTTTTT. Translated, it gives CASSLEGFYTGELFF. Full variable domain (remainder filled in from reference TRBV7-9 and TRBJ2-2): DTGVSQNPRHKITKRGQNVTFRCDPISEHNRLYWYRQTLGQGPEFLTYFQNEAQLEKSRLLSDRFSAERPKGSFSTLEIQRTEQGDSAMYLCASSLEGFYTGELFFGEGSRLTVL.

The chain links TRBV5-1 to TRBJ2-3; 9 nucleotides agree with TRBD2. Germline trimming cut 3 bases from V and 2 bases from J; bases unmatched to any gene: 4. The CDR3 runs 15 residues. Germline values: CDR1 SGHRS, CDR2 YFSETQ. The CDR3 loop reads CASSWRGGLTDTQYF. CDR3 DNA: TGCGCCAGCAGCTGGCGGGGGGGCCTCACAGATACGCAGTATTTT.

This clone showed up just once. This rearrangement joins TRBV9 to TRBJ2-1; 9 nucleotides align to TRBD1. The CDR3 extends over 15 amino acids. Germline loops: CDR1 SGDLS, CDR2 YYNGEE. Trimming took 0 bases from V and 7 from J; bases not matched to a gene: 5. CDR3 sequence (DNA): TGTGCCAGCAGCGTAGGAGGACAGGGGTGGAATGAGCAGTTCTTC. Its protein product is CASSVGGQGWNEQFF. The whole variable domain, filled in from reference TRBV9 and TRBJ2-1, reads DSGVTQTPKHLITATGQRVTLRCSPRSGDLSVYWYQQSLDQGLQFLIQYYNGEERAKGNILERFSAQQFPDLHSELNLSSLELGDSALYFCASSVGGQGWNEQFFGPGTRLTVL.

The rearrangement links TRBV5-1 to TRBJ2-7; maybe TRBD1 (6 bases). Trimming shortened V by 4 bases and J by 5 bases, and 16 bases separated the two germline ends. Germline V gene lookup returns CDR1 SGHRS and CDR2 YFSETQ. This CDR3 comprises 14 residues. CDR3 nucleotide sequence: TGCGCCAGCAGCCCGGGGCAGGGGAGACACGAGCAGTACTTC. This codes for CASSPGQGRHEQYF.

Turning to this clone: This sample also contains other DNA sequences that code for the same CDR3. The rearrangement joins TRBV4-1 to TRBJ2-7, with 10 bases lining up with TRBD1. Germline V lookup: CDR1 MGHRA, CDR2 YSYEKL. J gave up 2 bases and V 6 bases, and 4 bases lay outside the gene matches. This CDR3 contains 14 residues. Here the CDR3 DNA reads TGCGCCAGCAGTCCGGGACAGGGGACCTACGAGCAGTACTTC. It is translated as CASSPGQGTYEQYF.

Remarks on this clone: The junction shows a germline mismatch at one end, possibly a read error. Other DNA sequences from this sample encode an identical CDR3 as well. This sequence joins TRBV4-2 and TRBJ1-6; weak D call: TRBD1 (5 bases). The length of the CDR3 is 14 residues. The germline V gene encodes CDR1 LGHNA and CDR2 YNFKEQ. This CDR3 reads CASSQDRGNSPLHF. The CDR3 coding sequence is TGTGCCAGCAGCCAAGATAGGGGTAATTCACCCCTTCACTTT.

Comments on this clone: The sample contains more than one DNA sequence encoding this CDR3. This CDR3 reads CASSSAYEQYF. The CDR3 bases are TGCGCCAGCAGCTCGGCCTACGAGCAGTACTTC. The chain couples TRBV5-1 to TRBJ2-7; D is ambiguous. The length of the CDR3 is 11 residues. The germline V gene has CDR1 SGHRS and CDR2 YFSETQ. V dropped 3 bases and J dropped 2 bases, with 3 bases sitting between them.

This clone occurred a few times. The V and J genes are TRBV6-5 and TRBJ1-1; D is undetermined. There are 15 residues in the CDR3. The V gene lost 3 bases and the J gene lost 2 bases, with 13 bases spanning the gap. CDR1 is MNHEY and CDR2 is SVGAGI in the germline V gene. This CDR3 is CASSYPGVRNTEAFF. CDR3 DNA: TGTGCCAGCAGTTATCCCGGGGTACGAAACACTGAAGCTTTCTTT.

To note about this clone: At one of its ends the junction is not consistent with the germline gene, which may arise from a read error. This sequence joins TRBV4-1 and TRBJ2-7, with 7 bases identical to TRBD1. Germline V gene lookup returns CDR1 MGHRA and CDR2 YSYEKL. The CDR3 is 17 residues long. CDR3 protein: CVSSQGILNAGGYEQYF. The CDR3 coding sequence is TGCGTCAGCAGCCAAGGCATTTTGAATGCAGGGGGATACGAGCAGTACTTC.

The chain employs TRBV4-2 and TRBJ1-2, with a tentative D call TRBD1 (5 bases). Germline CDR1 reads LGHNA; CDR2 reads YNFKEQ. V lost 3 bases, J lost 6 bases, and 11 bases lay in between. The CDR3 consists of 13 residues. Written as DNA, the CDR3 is TGTGCCAGCAGCCACAACGGGGGGAATGGCTACACCTTC. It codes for CASSHNGGNGYTF.

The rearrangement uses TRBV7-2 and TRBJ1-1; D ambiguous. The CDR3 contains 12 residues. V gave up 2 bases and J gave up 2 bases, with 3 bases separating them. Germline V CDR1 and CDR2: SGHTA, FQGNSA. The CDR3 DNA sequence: TGTGCCAGCAGCTTAAGCAACACTGAAGCTTTCTTT. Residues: CASSLSNTEAFF.